This T cell receptor beta chain was recorded in a study of cytomegalovirus exposure and HLA in healthy donors. Findings of the study overall: Cytomegalovirus-associated TCR beta chains were listed, numbering around 150. Productive rates of about 90% or about 30% were seen for most TCR beta V segments in an earlier analysis. Later findings reportedly placed an Asian-associated ancestry cluster below the roughly 670-donor mean for N-insertions. In a later analysis, a missense DCLRE1C variant was linked to TCR beta V- and J-gene trimming.

Regarding this clone: The antigen is unknown.

The primer mix had 60 Vbeta and 13 Jbeta primers. Sequenced by immunoSEQ multiplex PCR; TCRdb stores in-frame clones only, minus some. The sample lists fewer than 200,000 clones; 80% were seen once. Germline CDR1 SGHVS, CDR2 FQNEAQ. This CDR3 spans 13 amino acids. The V end lost 5 bases, the J end lost 10 bases, and 17 bases lay between the germline ends. The sequence was obtained from a boy aged 5-17 years in good health and CMV-seronegative. The chain recombines TRBV7-8 with TRBJ1-1; tentative D call: TRBD1 (5 bases). The sequencing sample was made of PBMCs. The CDR3 loop is CASSQGAFKAAFF. The CDR3 DNA sequence: TGTGCCAGCAGCCAAGGGGCCTTCAAGGCAGCTTTCTTT.